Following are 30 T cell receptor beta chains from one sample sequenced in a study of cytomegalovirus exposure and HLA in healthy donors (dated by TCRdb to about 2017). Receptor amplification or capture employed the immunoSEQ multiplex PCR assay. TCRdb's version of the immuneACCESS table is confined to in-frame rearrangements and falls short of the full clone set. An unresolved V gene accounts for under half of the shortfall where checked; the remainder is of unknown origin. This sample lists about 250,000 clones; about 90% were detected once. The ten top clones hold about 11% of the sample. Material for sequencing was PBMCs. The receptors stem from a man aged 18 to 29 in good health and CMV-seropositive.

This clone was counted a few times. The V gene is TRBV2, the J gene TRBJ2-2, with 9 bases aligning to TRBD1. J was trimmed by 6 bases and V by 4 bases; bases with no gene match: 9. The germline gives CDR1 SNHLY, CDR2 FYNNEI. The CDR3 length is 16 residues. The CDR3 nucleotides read TGTGCCAGCAGTGTACAACAGGACAGGGGTGCCGGGGAGCTGTTTTTT. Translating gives CASSVQQDRGAGELFF.

CDR3 sequence: CASRPGSGTDTQYF. In nucleotides, the CDR3 is TGTGCCAGCAGGCCCGGGAGTGGGACAGATACGCAGTATTTT. The chain carries TRBV2 and TRBJ2-3, with D perhaps matching TRBD2 (6 bases). This CDR3 is built from 14 residues. The V end was cut by 6 bases, the J end by 3 bases, with 13 bases between. Germline CDR1 is SNHLY and CDR2 is FYNNEI.

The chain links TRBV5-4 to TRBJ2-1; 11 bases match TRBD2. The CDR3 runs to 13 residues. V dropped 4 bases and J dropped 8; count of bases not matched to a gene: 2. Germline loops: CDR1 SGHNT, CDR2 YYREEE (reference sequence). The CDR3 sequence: CASSKLAGDEQFF. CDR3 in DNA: TGTGCCAGCAGCAAACTAGCGGGGGATGAGCAGTTCTTC.

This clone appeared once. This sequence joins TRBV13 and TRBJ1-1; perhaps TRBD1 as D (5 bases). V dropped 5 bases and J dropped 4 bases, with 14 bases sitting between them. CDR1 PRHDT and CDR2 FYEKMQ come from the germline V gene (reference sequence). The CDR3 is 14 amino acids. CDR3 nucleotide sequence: TGTGCCAGCAGCCAGCATGGGGGTGGCACTGAAGCTTTCTTT. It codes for CASSQHGGGTEAFF.

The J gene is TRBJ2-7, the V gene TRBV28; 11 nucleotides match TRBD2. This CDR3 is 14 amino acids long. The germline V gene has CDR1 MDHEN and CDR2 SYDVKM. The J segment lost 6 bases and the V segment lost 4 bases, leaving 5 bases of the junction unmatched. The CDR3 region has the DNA TGTGCCAGCAGTTCAGCCGGGACTAGCGGCGAGCAGTACTTC. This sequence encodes CASSSAGTSGEQYF.

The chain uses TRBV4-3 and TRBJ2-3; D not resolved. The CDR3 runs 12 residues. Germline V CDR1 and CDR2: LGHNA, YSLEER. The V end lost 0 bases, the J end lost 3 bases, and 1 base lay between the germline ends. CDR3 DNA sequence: TGCGCCAGCAGCCAAGAGACAGATACGCAGTATTTT. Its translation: CASSQETDTQYF.

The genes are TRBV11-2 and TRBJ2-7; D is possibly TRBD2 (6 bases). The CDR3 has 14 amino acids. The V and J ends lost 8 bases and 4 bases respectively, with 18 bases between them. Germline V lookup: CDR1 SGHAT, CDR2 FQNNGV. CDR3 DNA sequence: TGTGCCAGCGGTATTACAGTGGGGAGGTACGAGCAGTACTTC. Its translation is CASGITVGRYEQYF.

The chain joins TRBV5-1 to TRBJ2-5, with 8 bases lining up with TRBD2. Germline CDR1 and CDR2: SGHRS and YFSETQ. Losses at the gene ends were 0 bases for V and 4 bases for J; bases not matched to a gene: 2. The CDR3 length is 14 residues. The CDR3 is CASSLGGLGETQYF. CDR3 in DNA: TGCGCCAGCAGCTTGGGGGGACTAGGAGAGACCCAGTACTTC. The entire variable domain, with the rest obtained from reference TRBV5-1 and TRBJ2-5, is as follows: KAGVTQTPRYLIKTRGQQVTLSCSPISGHRSVSWYQQTPGQGLQFLFEYFSETQRNKGNFPGRFSGRQFSNSRSEMNVSTLELGDSALYLCASSLGGLGETQYFGPGTRLLVL.

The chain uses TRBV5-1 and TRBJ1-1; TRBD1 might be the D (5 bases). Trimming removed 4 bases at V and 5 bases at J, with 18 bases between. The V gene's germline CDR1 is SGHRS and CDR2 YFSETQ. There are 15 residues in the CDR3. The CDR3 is CASSAEWVGGTEAFF. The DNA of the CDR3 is TGCGCCAGCAGCGCGGAATGGGTGGGGGGAACTGAAGCTTTCTTT.

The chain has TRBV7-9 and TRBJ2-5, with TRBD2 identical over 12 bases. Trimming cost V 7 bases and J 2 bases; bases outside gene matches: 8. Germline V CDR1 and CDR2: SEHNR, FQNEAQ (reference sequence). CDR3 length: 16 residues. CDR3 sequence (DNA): TGTGCCAGCAACCCAGGACTAGCGGGACCTCAAGAGACCCAGTACTTC. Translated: CASNPGLAGPQETQYF. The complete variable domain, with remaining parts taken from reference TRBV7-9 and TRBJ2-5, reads DTGVSQNPRHKITKRGQNVTFRCDPISEHNRLYWYRQTLGQGPEFLTYFQNEAQLEKSRLLSDRFSAERPKGSFSTLEIQRTEQGDSAMYLCASNPGLAGPQETQYFGPGTRLLVL.

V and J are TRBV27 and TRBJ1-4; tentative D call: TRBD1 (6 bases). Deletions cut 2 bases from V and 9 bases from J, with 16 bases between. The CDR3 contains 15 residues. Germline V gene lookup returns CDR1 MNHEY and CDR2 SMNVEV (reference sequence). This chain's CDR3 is CASSLRRLRGQKLFF. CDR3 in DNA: TGTGCCAGCAGTTTAAGGAGACTCCGGGGGCAAAAACTGTTTTTT.

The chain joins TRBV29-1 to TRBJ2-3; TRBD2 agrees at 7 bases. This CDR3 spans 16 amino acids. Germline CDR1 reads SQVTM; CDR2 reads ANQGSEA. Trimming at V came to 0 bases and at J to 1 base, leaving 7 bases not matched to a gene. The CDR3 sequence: CSVEEGRGFGTDTQYF. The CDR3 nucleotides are TGCAGCGTTGAAGAGGGGCGGGGGTTTGGCACAGATACGCAGTATTTT.

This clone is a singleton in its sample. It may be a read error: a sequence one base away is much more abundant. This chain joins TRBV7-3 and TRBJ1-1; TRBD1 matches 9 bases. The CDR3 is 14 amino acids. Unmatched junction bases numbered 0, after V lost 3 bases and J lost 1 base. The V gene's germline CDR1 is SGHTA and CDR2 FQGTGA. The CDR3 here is CASSLGQGNTEAFF. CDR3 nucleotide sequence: TGTGCCAGCAGCTTGGGACAGGGGAACACTGAAGCTTTCTTT.

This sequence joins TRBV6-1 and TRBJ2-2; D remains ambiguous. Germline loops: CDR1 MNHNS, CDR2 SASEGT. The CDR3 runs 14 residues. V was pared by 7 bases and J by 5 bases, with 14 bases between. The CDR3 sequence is CASKWGSRTGELFF. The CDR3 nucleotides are TGTGCCAGCAAATGGGGTAGCAGGACCGGGGAGCTGTTTTTT.

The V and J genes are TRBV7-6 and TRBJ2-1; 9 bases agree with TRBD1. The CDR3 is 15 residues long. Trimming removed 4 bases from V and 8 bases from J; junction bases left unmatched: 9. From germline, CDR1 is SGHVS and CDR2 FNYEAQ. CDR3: CASSSTGTGYHEQFF. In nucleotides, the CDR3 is TGTGCCAGCAGCTCAACCGGGACAGGGTATCATGAGCAGTTCTTC.

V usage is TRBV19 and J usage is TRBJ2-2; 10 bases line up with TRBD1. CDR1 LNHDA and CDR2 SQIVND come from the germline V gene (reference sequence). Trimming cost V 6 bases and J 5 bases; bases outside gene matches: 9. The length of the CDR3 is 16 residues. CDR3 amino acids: CASSTRRTGGTGELFF. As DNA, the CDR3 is TGTGCCAGTAGCACTCGCCGGACAGGGGGGACCGGGGAGCTGTTTTTT.

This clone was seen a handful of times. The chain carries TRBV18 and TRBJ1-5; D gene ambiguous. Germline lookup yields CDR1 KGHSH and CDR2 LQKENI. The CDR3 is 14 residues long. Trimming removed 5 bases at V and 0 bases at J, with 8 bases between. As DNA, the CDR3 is TGTGCCAGCTCAATTTCCAGTAGCAATCAGCCCCAGCATTTT. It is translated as CASSISSSNQPQHF. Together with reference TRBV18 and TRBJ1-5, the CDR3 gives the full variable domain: NAGVMQNPRHLVRRRGQEARLRCSPMKGHSHVYWYRQLPEEGLKFMVYLQKENIIDESGMPKERFSAEFPKEGPSILRIQQVVRGDSAAYFCASSISSSNQPQHFGDGTRLSIL.

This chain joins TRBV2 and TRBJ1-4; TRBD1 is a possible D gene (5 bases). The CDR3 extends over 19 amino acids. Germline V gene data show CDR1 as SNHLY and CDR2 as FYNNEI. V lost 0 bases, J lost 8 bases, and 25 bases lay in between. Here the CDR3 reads CASSEAGGSAPAYGEKLFF. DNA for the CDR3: TGTGCCAGCAGTGAAGCGGGGGGTAGTGCGCCGGCATATGGGGAAAAACTGTTTTTT.

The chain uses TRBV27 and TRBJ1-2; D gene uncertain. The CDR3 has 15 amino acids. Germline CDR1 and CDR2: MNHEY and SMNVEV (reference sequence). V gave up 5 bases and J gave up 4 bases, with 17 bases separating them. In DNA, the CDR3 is TGTGCCAGCAGTCGAAGTCCCGTAGCTAGCTATGGCTACACCTTC. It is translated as CASSRSPVASYGYTF.

CDR3 loop: CASSWGTGVGEQYF. In DNA, the CDR3 is TGTGCCAGCAGCTGGGGGACAGGGGTTGGCGAGCAGTACTTC. The chain recombines TRBV5-5 with TRBJ2-7, with 10 bases aligning to TRBD1. This CDR3 is built from 14 residues. Unmatched junction bases numbered 6, after V lost 3 bases and J lost 6 bases. Looked up from germline, CDR1 is SGHKS and CDR2 is YYEKEE (reference sequence).

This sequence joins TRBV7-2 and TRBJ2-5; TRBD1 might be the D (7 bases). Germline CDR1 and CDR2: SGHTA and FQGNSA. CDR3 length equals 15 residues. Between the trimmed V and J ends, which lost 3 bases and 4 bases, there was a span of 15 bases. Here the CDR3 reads CASSFGTRGAETQYF. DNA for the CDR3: TGTGCCAGCAGCTTCGGGACCAGGGGGGCAGAGACCCAGTACTTC.

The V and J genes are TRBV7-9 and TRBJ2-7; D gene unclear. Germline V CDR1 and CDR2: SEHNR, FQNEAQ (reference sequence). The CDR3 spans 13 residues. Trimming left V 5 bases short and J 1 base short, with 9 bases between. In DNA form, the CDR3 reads TGTGCCAGCAGCCAGGACGCTTCCTACGAGCAGTACTTC. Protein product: CASSQDASYEQYF.

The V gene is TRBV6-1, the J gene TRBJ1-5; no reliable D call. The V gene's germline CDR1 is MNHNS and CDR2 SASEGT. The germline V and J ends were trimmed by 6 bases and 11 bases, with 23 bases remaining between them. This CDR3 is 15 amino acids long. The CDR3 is CASSPLRFSGRAQHF. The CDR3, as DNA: TGTGCCAGCAGCCCCCTCCGGTTTAGCGGAAGGGCCCAGCATTTT.

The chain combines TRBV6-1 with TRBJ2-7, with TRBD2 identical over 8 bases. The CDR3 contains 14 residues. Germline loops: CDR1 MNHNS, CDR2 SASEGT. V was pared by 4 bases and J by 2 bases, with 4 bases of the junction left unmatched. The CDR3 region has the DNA TGTGCCAGCAGTGTCAGTAGCGGGGCCTACGAGCAGTACTTC. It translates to CASSVSSGAYEQYF.

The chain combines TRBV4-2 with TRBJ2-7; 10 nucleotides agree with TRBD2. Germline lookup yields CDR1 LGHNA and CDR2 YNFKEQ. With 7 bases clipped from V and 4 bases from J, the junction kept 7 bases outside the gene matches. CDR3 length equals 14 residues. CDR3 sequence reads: CASMLTSGNYEQYF. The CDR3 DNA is TGTGCCAGCATGCTAACTAGCGGGAATTACGAGCAGTACTTC.

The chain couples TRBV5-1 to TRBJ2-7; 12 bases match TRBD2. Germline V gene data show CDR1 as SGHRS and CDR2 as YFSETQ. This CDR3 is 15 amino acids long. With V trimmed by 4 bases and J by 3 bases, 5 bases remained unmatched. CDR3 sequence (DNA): TGCGCCAGCAGCGAACTAGCGGGAGGACTCTACGAGCAGTACTTC. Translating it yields CASSELAGGLYEQYF.

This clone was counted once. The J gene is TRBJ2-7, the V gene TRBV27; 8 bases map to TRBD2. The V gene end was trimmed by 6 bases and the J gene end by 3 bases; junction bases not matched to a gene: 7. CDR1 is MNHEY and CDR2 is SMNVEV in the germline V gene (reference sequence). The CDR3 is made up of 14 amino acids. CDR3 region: CASRLEAGDYEQYF. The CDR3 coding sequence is TGTGCCAGCAGACTGGAAGCGGGAGACTACGAGCAGTACTTC.

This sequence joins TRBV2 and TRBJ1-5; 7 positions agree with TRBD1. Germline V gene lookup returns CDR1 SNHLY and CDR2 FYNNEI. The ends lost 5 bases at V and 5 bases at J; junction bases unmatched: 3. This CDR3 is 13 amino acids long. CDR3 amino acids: CASSKTGDQPQHF. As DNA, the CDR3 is TGTGCCAGCAGTAAAACAGGGGATCAGCCCCAGCATTTT.

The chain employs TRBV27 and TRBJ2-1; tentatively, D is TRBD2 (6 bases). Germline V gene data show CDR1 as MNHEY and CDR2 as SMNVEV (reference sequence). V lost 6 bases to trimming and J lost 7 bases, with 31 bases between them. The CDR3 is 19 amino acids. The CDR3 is CASRPRELAIRAEGNEQFF. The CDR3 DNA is TGTGCCAGCAGACCCAGGGAACTAGCAATCAGAGCCGAGGGAAATGAGCAGTTCTTC.

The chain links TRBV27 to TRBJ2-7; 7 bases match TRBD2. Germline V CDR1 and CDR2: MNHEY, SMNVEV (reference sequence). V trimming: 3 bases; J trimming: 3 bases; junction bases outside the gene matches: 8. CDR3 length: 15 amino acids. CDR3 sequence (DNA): TGTGCCAGCAGTTTTTCTTCGGGGGGAATCTACGAGCAGTACTTC. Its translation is CASSFSSGGIYEQYF.